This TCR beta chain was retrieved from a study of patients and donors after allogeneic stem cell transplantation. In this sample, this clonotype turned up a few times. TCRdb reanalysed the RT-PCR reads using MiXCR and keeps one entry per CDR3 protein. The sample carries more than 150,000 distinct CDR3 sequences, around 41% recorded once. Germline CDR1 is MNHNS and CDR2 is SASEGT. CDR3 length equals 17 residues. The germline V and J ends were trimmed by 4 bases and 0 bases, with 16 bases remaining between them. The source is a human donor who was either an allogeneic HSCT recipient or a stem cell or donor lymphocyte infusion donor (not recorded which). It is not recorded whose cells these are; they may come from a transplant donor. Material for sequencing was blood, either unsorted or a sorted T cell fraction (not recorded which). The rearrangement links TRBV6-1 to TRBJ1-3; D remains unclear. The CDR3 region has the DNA TGTGCCAGCAGTGTAAACGTACGGACGACCTCTGGAAACACCATATATTTT. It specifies CASSVNVRTTSGNTIYF.